This T cell receptor beta chain was observed in a study of blood T cells in healthy people across ages. Isolation per sample recovered at least 6.5 million PBMCs. General observations from the study: PBMCs went unsorted, and a conclusive naive versus antigen-experienced comparison was therefore prevented.

PCR was performed a second time for about 6 to 12 cycles using a sample-barcoded 5' primer and a J-beta primer mix. MiXCR was run by TCRdb on the 5' RACE reads, yielding one entry per CDR3 protein. The data show over a million distinct CDR3 sequences, 40% to 55% seen once. This clonotype has more than one count but fewer than ten. Its antigen remains unknown. Germline V gives CDR1 MNHEY, CDR2 SVGEGT. The germline V and J ends were trimmed by 5 bases and 3 bases, with 10 bases remaining between them. The CDR3 is made up of 13 amino acids. The receptor was derived from a woman in her fifties or sixties in good health. V and J are TRBV6-2 or TRBV6-3 and TRBJ2-5; tentative D call: TRBD2 (5 bases). The sample taken for sequencing was blood. Here the CDR3 DNA reads TGTGCCAGCAGTCGCGGACTGGAAGAGACCCAGTACTTC. Encoded protein: CASSRGLEETQYF.